The T cell receptor (beta chain) under discussion was sequenced for a study of cytomegalovirus exposure and HLA in healthy donors. Points from the study as a whole: The authors enumerated 164 TCR beta chains as linked to cytomegalovirus.

About this clone: Its specificity is not known.

PCR amplification relied on 60 Vbeta primers (plus 13 Jbeta primers). The table came from immunoSEQ multiplex PCR; TCRdb's copy has only in-frame clones and leaves some out. This table holds around 180,000 clones, 79% found once. Sequenced input: PBMCs. This sequence was found in a woman aged 35 to 49 in good health and CMV-seronegative.

For the CDR3, the DNA is TGCGCCAGCAGCACAAACTCTGGAAACACCATATATTTT. The encoded protein is CASSTNSGNTIYF. V is TRBV5-1 and J is TRBJ1-3; D is undetermined. This CDR3 comprises 13 residues. Trimming shortened V by 4 bases and J by 0 bases, and 5 bases separated the two germline ends. Germline V gives CDR1 SGHRS, CDR2 YFSETQ.